The sequence of this T cell receptor (beta chain) was determined in a study of shared clonotypes between healthy human individuals. Study results and caveats: A small donor pool kept down the genetic and exposure-history diversity that was represented. Despite large depth, rarefaction showed incomplete sorted-subset sequencing. Memory subsets generally showed smaller estimated richness than naive subsets did.

TCRdb's copy holds only in-frame clones and misses some; the assay was immunoSEQ multiplex PCR. The sample contains around 1.5 million clones, approximately 98% of which appear only once. CDR1 and CDR2 (germline): LNHDA, SQIVND (reference sequence). The CDR3 is 15 residues long. The junction had 8 bases not matched to a gene; V was cut back by 4 bases and J by 5 bases. Details on this clone: The target antigen is unknown.

The donor cohort consisted entirely of Caucasian adults residing in Nashville, Tennessee. Sequencing was done on a sample of naive CD4+ T cells sorted from blood. As for subset: CD45RA+ positively selected. This chain links TRBV19 with TRBJ2-7, with 10 bases that match TRBD2. This clonotype originated in a man in his thirties or forties in good health. CDR3 loop: CASSKPSGSNDEQYF. The CDR3 DNA reads as TGTGCCAGTAGTAAGCCTAGCGGGAGCAACGACGAGCAGTACTTC.